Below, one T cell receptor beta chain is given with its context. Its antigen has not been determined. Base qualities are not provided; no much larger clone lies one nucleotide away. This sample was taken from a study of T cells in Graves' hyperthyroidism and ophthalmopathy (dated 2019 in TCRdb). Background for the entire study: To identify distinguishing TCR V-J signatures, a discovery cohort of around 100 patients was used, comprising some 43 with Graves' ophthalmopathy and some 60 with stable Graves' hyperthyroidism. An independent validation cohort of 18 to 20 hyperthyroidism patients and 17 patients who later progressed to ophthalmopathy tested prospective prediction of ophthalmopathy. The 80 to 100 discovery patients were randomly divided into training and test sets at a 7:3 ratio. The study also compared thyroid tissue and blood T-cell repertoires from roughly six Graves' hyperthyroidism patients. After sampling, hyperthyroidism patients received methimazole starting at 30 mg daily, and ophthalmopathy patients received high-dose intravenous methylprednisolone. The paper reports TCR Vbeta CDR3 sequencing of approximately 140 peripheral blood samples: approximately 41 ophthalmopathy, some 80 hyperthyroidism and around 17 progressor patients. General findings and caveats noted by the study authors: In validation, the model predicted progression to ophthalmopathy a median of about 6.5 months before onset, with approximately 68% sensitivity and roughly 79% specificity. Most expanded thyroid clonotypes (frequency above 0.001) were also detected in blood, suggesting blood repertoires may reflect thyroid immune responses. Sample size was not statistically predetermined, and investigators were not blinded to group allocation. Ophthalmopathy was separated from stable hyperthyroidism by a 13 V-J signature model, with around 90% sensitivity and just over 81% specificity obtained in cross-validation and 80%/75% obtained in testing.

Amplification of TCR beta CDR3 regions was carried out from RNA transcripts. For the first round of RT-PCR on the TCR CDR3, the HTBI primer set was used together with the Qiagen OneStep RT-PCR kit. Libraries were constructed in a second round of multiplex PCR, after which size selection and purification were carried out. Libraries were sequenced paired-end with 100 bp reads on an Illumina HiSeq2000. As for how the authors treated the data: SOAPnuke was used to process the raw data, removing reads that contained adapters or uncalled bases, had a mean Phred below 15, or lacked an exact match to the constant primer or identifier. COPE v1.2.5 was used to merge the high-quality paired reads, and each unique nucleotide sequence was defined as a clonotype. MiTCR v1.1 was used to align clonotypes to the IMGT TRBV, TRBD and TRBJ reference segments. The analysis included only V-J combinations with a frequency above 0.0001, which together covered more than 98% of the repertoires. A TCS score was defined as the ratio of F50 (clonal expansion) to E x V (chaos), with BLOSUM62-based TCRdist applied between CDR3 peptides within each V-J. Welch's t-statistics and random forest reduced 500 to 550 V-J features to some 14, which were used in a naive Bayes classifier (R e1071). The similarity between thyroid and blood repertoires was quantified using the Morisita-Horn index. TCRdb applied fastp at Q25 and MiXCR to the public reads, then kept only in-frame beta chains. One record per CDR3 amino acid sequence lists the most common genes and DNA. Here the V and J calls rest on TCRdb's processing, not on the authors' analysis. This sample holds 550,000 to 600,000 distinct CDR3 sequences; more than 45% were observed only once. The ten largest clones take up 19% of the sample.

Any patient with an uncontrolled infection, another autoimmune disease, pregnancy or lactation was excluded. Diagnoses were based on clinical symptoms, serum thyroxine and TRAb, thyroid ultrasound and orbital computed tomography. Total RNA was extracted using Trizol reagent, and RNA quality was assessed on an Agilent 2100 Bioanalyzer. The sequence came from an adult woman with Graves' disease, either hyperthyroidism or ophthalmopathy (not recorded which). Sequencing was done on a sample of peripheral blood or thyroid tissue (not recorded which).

The DNA sequence is given as TGTGCCAGCAGCCCCGCGGTAGACACCTACGAGCAGTACTTC. Protein translation: CASSPAVDTYEQYF. The chain links TRBV7-2 with TRBJ2-7, with the identity of the D gene unclear. The germline V gene provides CDR1 SGHTA and CDR2 FQGNSA. Including cysteine and phenylalanine, the CDR3 has 14 amino acids. Only CDR3 DNA is held: 42 bases, read in frame from base 1. V is reduced by 5 bases and J by 2 bases, leaving a spacing of 13 bases between them.